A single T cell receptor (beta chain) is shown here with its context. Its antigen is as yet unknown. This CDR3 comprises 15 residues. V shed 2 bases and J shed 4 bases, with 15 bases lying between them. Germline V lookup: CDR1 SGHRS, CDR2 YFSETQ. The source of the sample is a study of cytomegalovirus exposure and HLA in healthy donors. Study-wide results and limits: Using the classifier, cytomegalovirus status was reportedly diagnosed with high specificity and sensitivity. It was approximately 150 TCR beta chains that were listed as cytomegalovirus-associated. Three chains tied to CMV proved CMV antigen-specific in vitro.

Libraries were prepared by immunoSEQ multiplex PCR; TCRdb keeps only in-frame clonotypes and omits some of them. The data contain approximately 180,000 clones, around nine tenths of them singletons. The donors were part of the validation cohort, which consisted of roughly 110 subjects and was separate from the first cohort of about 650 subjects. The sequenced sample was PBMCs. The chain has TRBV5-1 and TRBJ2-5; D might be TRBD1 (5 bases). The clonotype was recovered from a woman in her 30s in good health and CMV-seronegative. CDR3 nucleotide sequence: TGCGCCAGCAGCTTCAAAGACCAGGGTATAGAGACCCAGTACTTC. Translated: CASSFKDQGIETQYF.